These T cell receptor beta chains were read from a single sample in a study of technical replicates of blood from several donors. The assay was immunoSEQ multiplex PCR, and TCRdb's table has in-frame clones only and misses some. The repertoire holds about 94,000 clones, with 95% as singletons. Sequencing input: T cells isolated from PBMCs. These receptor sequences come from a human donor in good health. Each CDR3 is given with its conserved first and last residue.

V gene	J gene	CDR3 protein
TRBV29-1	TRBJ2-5	CSVAGRLYQETQYF
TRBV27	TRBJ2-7	CASSLSGGRSFYEQYF
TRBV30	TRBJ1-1	CAWSVNGGTEAFF
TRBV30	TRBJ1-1	CAWSARWDRGLEAFF
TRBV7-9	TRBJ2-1	CASSPLSREQFF
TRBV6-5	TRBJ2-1	CASSSAGGPYNEQFF
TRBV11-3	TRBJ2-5	CASSMGLASEETQYF
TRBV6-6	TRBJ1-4	CASSAPGGPNEKLFF
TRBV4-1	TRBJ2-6	CASSNLPGQGPSSGANVLTF
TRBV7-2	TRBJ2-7	CASSRTGPRYEQYF
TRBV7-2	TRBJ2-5	CASSTRTGVPETQYF
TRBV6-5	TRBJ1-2	CASSQGSHGYTF
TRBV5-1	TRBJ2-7	CASSLVASGGSYEQYF
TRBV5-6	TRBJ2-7	CASSRTGYEQYF